This TCR beta chain was profiled in a study of CD8+CD57+ T cells in acquired aplastic anemia. On the study more broadly: DNA per sorted CD4+ or CD8+ sample ranged roughly 0.19 to 30 ug, averaging around 3.2 ug.

The germline V gene encodes CDR1 ENHRY and CDR2 SYGVKD. The V end was cut by 5 bases, the J end by 4 bases, with 11 bases between. The CDR3 is 13 amino acids. CDR3 and TCR beta VDJ profiling relied on a genomic DNA template. TCRdb reanalysed the reads using MiXCR and keeps one entry per CDR3 protein. The table shows 200,000 to 250,000 distinct CDR3 sequences, with 34% occurring only once. In this sample, this clonotype turned up a few times. Its specificity is not known. This may come from a read error, since a much larger clone is one base off. Findings of the study overall: Fewer than 35 CD8+ CDR3 sequences occurred in both the patients and the controls.

Sequencing input: sorted CD4+, CD8+, or CD8+CD57+ T cells (not recorded which) from PBMCs. The J gene is TRBJ1-2, the V gene TRBV10-3; D is undetermined. This clonotype was obtained from a human donor in good health, serving as a control. The CDR3 nucleotides are TGTGCCATCAGTTACTCGCATCTCTATGGCTACACCTTC. Its protein is CAISYSHLYGYTF.